These 15 T cell receptor beta chains were sequenced from one sample in a study of monozygotic twins with inflammatory bowel disease. With the 5' RACE reads reprocessed, TCRdb shows one record per CDR3 protein and no DNA. Listed are some 300,000 distinct CDR3 sequences; over 5.5% falls within the top ten. The specimen sequenced was blood. These receptors were obtained from a human donor with ulcerative colitis or Crohn's disease, or a healthy co-twin of an affected twin (not recorded which).

The CDR3: CAWSVGGARRNTIYF. V gene TRBV30 combines with J gene TRBJ1-3; TCRdb lists TRBD1, though no DNA is available to test this call. Germline V CDR1 and CDR2: GTSNPN, SVGIG (reference sequence). This CDR3 has 15 amino acids.

V usage is TRBV28 and J usage is TRBJ2-2. CDR1 MDHEN and CDR2 SYDVKM come from the germline V gene. The CDR3 loop spans 15 amino acids. The CDR3: CASSLGVVNTGELFF.

V gene TRBV24-1 combines with J gene TRBJ1-1; TCRdb gives TRBD1 as the D gene, but with no DNA this cannot be confirmed. Per the germline V gene, CDR1 is KGHDR and CDR2 is SFDVKD. This CDR3 has 17 residues. CDR3 sequence: CATSDRKTGGVNTEAFF.

The chain employs TRBV20-1 and TRBJ1-2; TCRdb lists TRBD1, though no DNA is available to test this call. Germline lookup yields CDR1 DFQATT and CDR2 SNEGSKA (reference sequence). CDR3 size: 17 residues. The CDR3 spells CSARDLSNTGTHYGYTF.

The chain combines TRBV6-2 or TRBV6-3 with TRBJ2-1. CDR1 is MNHEY and CDR2 is SVGEGT in the germline V gene. CDR3 length: 15 residues. This CDR3 reads CASAGTRSSYNEQFF.

J is TRBJ1-6 and V is TRBV23-1; the TCRdb call, TRBD1, lacks DNA for checking. TRBV23-1 is designated an ORF whose function remains uncertain. CDR3 length: 18 residues. CDR3 loop: CASYTGQKKNDKGSPLHF.

This rearrangement joins TRBV12-3 or TRBV12-4 to TRBJ1-6. The CDR3 runs 14 residues. This chain's CDR3 is CASRSGLSNSPLHF.

The chain recombines TRBV18 with TRBJ2-5; the TRBD1 assignment by TCRdb is unverifiable without DNA. There are 15 residues in the CDR3. Germline-derived CDR1 and CDR2 are KGHSH and LQKENI. CDR3 sequence: CASSPIPGAGETQYF.

This rearrangement joins TRBV7-2 to TRBJ2-5; the TCRdb call, TRBD1, lacks DNA for checking. This CDR3 contains 14 residues. CDR1 SGHTA and CDR2 FQGNSA come from the germline V gene. Here the CDR3 reads CASGRQGGLETQYF.

The chain is built from TRBV9 and TRBJ2-3; TCRdb calls TRBD1, which cannot be checked without DNA. Germline V gene lookup returns CDR1 SGDLS and CDR2 YYNGEE. The CDR3 runs to 13 residues. The chain's CDR3 is CASSVGAIDTQYF.

The J gene is TRBJ1-5, the V gene TRBV28; TCRdb's D call of TRBD1 is untestable without DNA. Germline-derived CDR1 and CDR2 are MDHEN and SYDVKM. The length of the CDR3 is 17 residues. CDR3 loop: CASSLPPFSRIYQPQHF.

The rearrangement joins TRBV3-1 to TRBJ2-4; the TCRdb D gene call, TRBD2, has no DNA to confirm it. This CDR3 is 17 amino acids long. The germline V gene encodes CDR1 LGHDT and CDR2 YNNKEL (reference sequence). The CDR3 region is CASSQEYSSVAKNIQYF.

The chain couples TRBV27 to TRBJ1-2; TCRdb's D call, TRBD1, is unchecked because there is no DNA. The CDR3 is 13 residues long. Germline V CDR1 and CDR2: MNHEY, SMNVEV (reference sequence). This chain's CDR3 is CASRAGTADGYTF.

V is TRBV20-1 and J is TRBJ2-7; TCRdb names TRBD2, which stays unverified in the absence of DNA. This CDR3 region has 14 residues. Germline loops: CDR1 DFQATT, CDR2 SNEGSKA (reference sequence). The CDR3 loop is CSASVAGVGYEQYF.

This chain uses TRBV30 with TRBJ2-1; TCRdb picks TRBD2, but there is no DNA to check that call. The CDR3 covers 14 residues. The germline CDR1 and CDR2 sequences are GTSNPN and SVGIG (reference sequence). The CDR3 here is CAWTSGGSYNEQFF.